A selection of T cell receptor beta chains follows, all from one sample in a study of blood T cell repertoires in COVID-19. The protocol was immunoSEQ multiplex PCR, while the TCRdb copy is restricted to in-frame clones and leaves out a portion. The sample consists of about 34,000 clones, about 90% of them appearing once. The specimen was peripheral blood. The receptors derive from a man older than 75 with acute or convalescent COVID-19. Both conserved end residues are part of each CDR3. A D gene is named only where the DNA matches it firmly. Clone size is shown for a subset of rows, as once, few, many or a class of expanded clone.

d_gene	abundance	v_gene	j_gene	CDR3nt	CDR3aa
-	-	TRBV14	TRBJ2-3	TGTGCCAGCAGCCAAGATTCGGCGGGGACGAAGCCAACAGATACGCAGTATTTT	CASSQDSAGTKPTDTQYF
TRBD2	-	TRBV24-1	TRBJ2-3	TGTGCCACCAGTGATCCGGGGGGATTCACAGATACGCAGTATTTT	CATSDPGGFTDTQYF
TRBD1	once	TRBV5-1	TRBJ1-6	TGCGCCAGCAGCTGGGACAGGAGCAGGAATTCACCCCTCCACTTT	CASSWDRSRNSPLHF
-	-	TRBV19	TRBJ1-1	TGTGCCAGTAGTATAGTAGCGGGAAGCCCGAACACTGAAGCTTTCTTT	CASSIVAGSPNTEAFF
TRBD2	-	TRBV6-5	TRBJ2-5	TGTGCCAGCAGTTACTCGGCTAGCGGGGGGGAGACCCAGTACTTC	CASSYSASGGETQYF
TRBD1	-	TRBV5-1	TRBJ1-1	TGCGCCAGCAGCTTGCCCCGACAGGGCGACACTGAAGCTTTCTTT	CASSLPRQGDTEAFF
-	-	TRBV19	TRBJ2-5	TGTGCCAGTAGTATAGAGAGGCAGGGAGGCGAGACCCAGTACTTC	CASSIERQGGETQYF
-	-	TRBV10-3	TRBJ1-2	TGTGCCATCAGTGCGGGCAGGGAATTCCTCGGCTACACCTTC	CAISAGREFLGYTF
-	-	TRBV20-1	TRBJ2-2	TGCAGTGCTAGTTACAGGGCCACCGGGGAGCTGTTTTTT	CSASYRATGELFF
TRBD1	-	TRBV2	TRBJ2-1	TGTGCCAGCAGTGAAGAGGGACAGGGATACAATGAGCAGTTCTTC	CASSEEGQGYNEQFF
TRBD1	-	TRBV18	TRBJ1-6	TGTGCCAGCTCACCGGGGACAGAAGATTCACCCCTCCACTTT	CASSPGTEDSPLHF
-	-	TRBV3-1/TRBV3-2	TRBJ1-1	TGTGCCAGCAGCCAAGATATAAGCAGATGGGCTCAAGCTTTCTTT	CASSQDISRWAQAFF
-	-	TRBV5-1	TRBJ2-1	TGCGCCAGCAGCTTGGCTTCGGGGTCCTACAATGAGCAGTTCTTC	CASSLASGSYNEQFF
-	-	TRBV6-5	TRBJ1-1	TGTGCCAGCGGTAGACGGGACATGAACACTGAAGCTTTCTTT	CASGRRDMNTEAFF
TRBD1	-	TRBV5-4	TRBJ2-3	TGTGCCAGCAGCACCCGGGTAGGGGGCCGCGCAGATACGCAGTATTTT	CASSTRVGGRADTQYF
-	-	TRBV7-9	TRBJ2-3	TGTGCCAGCGGAGGGACGCCTTACACAGATACGCAGTATTTT	CASGGTPYTDTQYF
-	-	TRBV11-1	TRBJ2-2	TGTGCCAGCAGCTTAGTCAGGGGGGCCGGGGAGCTGTTTTTT	CASSLVRGAGELFF
TRBD1	-	TRBV6-5	TRBJ2-2	TGTGCCAGCAGTACGGACAGGAGAACCGGGGAGCTGTTTTTT	CASSTDRRTGELFF
TRBD2	-	TRBV7-9	TRBJ2-3	TGTGCCAGCAGCTTATTCCTAGCGGGGGAACCCAGCACAGATACGCAGTATTTT	CASSLFLAGEPSTDTQYF
-	-	TRBV10-3	TRBJ1-6	TGTGCCATCAGTGAGTCGCAGAATTCACCCCTCCACTTT	CAISESQNSPLHF
-	-	TRBV14	TRBJ1-6	TGTGCCAGCAGCTCAAGTCTGCCAGGGCCCCTCCACTTT	CASSSSLPGPLHF
TRBD1	-	TRBV20-1	TRBJ2-3	TGCAGTGCTAGTGGGGTGGGCAGGGGGCTTGGACGCACAGATACGCAGTATTTT	CSASGVGRGLGRTDTQYF
-	-	TRBV24-1	TRBJ2-1	TGTGCCACCAGTGATTTTGCGAACAATGAGCAGTTCTTC	CATSDFANNEQFF